This entry concerns a single TCR beta chain. This CDR3 is built from 14 residues. V lost 0 bases to trimming and J lost 6 bases, with 11 bases between them. CDR1 LGHNA and CDR2 YSLEER come from the germline V gene. The sample comes from a study of blood T cell repertoires in COVID-19. Study-wide background: Material from acute and convalescent COVID-19 was sourced from the United States, Italy and Spain. The cDNA or gDNA used as material had been derived from T cells, B-cell-depleted T cells, or PBMCs.

Study processing details: Quantification of nucleated cells was approximated via reference gene primer amplification. Some clones are missing from TCRdb's copy, which holds only in-frame ones; the method was immunoSEQ multiplex PCR. Clone size and V and J calls were adopted from that table, with D and trimming inferred from the DNA. The sample carries 30,000 or so clones, 78% recorded once. Specimen: peripheral blood. The source of this sequence is a man aged 80 or over with acute or convalescent COVID-19. V gene TRBV4-3 combines with J gene TRBJ1-2, with D unresolved. CDR3 in DNA: TGCGCCAGCAGCCAAGAAAGGCGGTCGAATGGCTACACCTTC. It yields the protein CASSQERRSNGYTF.